This T cell receptor beta chain was sequenced during a study of T cell responses to AZD1222 COVID-19 vaccine. Findings and caveats of the study: Donor demographics were predominantly white British with a female majority; clonal diversity may be underestimated. Distributed over spike, vaccine-associated CD4 TCRs predominated at 160-218 and 743-854.

Notes on this clone: Its antigen is currently unknown.

The ends lost 5 bases at V and 0 bases at J; junction bases unmatched: 1. Germline loops: CDR1 SGHTA, CDR2 FQGNSA. The length of the CDR3 is 14 residues. TCRdb's copy holds only in-frame clones and misses some; the assay was immunoSEQ multiplex PCR. The sample lists approximately 64,000 clones; 84% were seen once. The receptor comes from an adult in good health. The specimen was peripheral blood, collected on day 0 of AZD1222 vaccination. The J gene is TRBJ1-3, the V gene TRBV7-2, with 7 bases lining up with TRBD1. The DNA for the CDR3 is TGTGCCAGCAGCAGGGACAGCTCTGGAAACACCATATATTTT. Its translation is CASSRDSSGNTIYF.